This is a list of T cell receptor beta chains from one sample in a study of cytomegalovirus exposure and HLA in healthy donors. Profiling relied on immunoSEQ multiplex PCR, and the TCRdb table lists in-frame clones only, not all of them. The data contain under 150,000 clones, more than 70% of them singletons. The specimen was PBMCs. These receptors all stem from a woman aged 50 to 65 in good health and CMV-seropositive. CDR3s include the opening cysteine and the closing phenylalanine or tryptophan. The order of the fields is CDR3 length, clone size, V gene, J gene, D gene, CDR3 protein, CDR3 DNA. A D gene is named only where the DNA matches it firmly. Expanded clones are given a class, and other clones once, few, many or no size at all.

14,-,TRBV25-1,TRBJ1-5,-,CAFDRTEANQPQHF,TGTGCCTTCGATAGGACAGAAGCTAATCAGCCCCAGCATTTT
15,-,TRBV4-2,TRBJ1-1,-,CASSQDARASLEAFF,TGTGCCAGCAGCCAAGATGCCAGGGCCTCTCTTGAAGCTTTCTTT
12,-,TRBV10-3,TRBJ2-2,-,CAVAGNTGELFF,TGTGCCGTCGCGGGGAACACCGGGGAGCTGTTTTTT
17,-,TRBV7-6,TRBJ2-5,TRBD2,CASSLGGASGFQETQYF,TGTGCCAGCAGCTTAGGTGGTGCTAGCGGGTTTCAAGAGACCCAGTACTTC
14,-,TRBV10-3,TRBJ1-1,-,CAISEGGRYTEAFF,TGTGCCATCAGTGAGGGGGGGAGGTACACTGAAGCTTTCTTT
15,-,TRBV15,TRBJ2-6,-,CATSLGESGANVLTF,TGTGCCACCAGCCTTGGGGAGTCTGGGGCCAACGTCCTGACTTTC
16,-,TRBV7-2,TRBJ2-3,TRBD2,CASRTPPPAGGDTQYF,TGTGCCAGCAGGACCCCACCCCCAGCGGGGGGAGATACGCAGTATTTT
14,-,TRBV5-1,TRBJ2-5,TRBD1,CASSTGAYQETQYF,TGCGCCAGCAGTACAGGGGCCTATCAAGAGACCCAGTACTTC
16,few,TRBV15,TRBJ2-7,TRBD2,CATSRDSTSGSYEQYF,TGTGCCACCAGCAGAGATAGTACTAGCGGGAGTTACGAGCAGTACTTC
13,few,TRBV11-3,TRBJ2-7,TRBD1,CASSPTGVDKQYF,TGTGCCAGCAGCCCGACAGGGGTGGACAAGCAGTACTTC
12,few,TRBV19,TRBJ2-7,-,CASSMSLGEQYF,TGTGCCAGTAGTATGAGTCTCGGGGAGCAGTACTTC
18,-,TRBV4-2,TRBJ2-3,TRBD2,CASSPMKLAGGSTDTQYF,TGTGCCAGCAGCCCTATGAAACTAGCGGGGGGCAGCACAGATACGCAGTATTTT
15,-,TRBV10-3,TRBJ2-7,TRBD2,CAISVGLAGSYEQYF,TGTGCCATCAGTGTTGGACTAGCGGGATCATACGAGCAGTACTTC
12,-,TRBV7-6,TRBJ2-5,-,CASSSATGNQYF,TGTGCCAGCAGCTCCGCCACAGGGAACCAGTACTTC
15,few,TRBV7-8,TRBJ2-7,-,CASSLAAGQTYEQYF,TGTGCCAGCAGCTTAGCTGCGGGACAGACCTACGAGCAGTACTTC
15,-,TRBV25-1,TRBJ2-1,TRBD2,CASSEGLAGGREQFF,TGTGCCAGCAGTGAAGGGCTAGCGGGGGGTCGTGAGCAGTTCTTC
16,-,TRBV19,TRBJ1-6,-,CASSITGRGASSPLHF,TGTGCCAGTAGTATAACGGGGCGGGGTGCGAGTTCACCCCTCCACTTT
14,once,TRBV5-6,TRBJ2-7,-,CASSLGDFSYEQYF,TGTGCCAGCAGCTTGGGGGACTTCTCCTACGAGCAGTACTTC
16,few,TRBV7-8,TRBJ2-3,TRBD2,CASSSPISGRTDTQYF,TGTGCCAGCAGCTCACCTATTAGCGGGAGGACAGATACGCAGTATTTT
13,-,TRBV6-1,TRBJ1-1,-,CATRRMTGTEAFF,TGTGCCACCCGTCGGATGACGGGCACTGAAGCTTTCTTT
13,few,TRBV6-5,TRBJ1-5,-,CASNTPRDQPQHF,TGTGCCAGCAATACCCCCAGGGATCAGCCCCAGCATTTT
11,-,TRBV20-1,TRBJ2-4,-,CSAGGESLQYF,TGCAGTGCTGGCGGGGAATCACTTCAGTACTTC
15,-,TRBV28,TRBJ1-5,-,CASHPSGGGDQPQHF,TGTGCCAGCCACCCGTCGGGGGGCGGGGATCAGCCCCAGCATTTT
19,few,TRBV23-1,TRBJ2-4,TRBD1,CASSQYPTYRGQGIHIQYF,TGCGCCAGCAGTCAATATCCAACCTATAGGGGACAGGGGATACACATTCAGTACTTC
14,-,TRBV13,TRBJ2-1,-,CASSLVPDNNEQFF,TGTGCCAGCAGCTTAGTGCCGGACAACAATGAGCAGTTCTTC
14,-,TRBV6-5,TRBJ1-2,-,CASSYSNANYGYPF,TGTGCCAGCAGTTACTCCAATGCTAACTATGGCTACCCCTTC
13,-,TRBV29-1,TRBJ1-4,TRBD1,CSATDREREKLFF,TGCAGCGCGACCGACAGGGAGAGGGAAAAACTGTTTTTT
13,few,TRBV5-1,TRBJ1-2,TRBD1,CASSADRADRYTF,TGCGCCAGCAGCGCCGACAGGGCTGATCGCTACACCTTC
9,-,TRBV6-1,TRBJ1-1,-,CASSGRHFF,TGTGCCAGCAGTGGACGACACTTCTTT
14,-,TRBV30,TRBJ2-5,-,CACILAATSGTQYF,TGTGCCTGCATATTAGCGGCCACCTCGGGGACCCAGTACTTC
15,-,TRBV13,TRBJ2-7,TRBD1,CASSSTGGGGHEQYF,TGTGCCAGCAGCTCTACAGGGGGCGGGGGCCACGAGCAGTACTTC
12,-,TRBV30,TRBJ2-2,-,CAWIRATGELFF,TGTGCCTGGATAAGAGCTACCGGGGAGCTGTTTTTT
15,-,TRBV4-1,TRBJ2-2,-,CASSQGLQITGELFF,TGCGCCAGCAGCCAAGGCCTCCAGATCACCGGGGAGCTGTTTTTT
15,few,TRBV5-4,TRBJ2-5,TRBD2,CASSLAGGDVGTQYF,TGTGCCAGCAGCTTGGCCGGGGGGGACGTTGGGACCCAGTACTTC
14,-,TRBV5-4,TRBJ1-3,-,CASSPLTGGNTIYF,TGTGCCAGCAGCCCCCTAACGGGGGGAAACACCATATATTTT
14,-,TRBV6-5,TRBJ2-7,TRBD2,CASSYLSGNYEQYF,TGTGCCAGCAGTTACTTAAGCGGGAACTACGAGCAGTACTTC
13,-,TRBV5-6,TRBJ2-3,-,CASSLVGVATQYF,TGTGCCAGCAGCTTGGTAGGGGTGGCCACTCAGTATTTT
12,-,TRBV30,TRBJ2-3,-,CAWTQGSDTQYF,TGTGCCTGGACCCAGGGGTCAGATACGCAGTATTTT
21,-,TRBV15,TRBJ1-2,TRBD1,CATSRVSLRQGNPEGLYGYTF,TGTGCCACCAGCAGAGTTAGTTTGAGACAGGGGAACCCGGAAGGGCTCTATGGCTACACCTTC
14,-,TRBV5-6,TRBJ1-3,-,CASSSLGGGNTIYF,TGTGCCAGCAGCTCCCTCGGCGGGGGAAACACCATATATTTT
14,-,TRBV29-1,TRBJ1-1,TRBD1,CSVQRQGRTTEAFF,TGCAGCGTCCAACGACAGGGAAGGACCACTGAAGCTTTCTTT